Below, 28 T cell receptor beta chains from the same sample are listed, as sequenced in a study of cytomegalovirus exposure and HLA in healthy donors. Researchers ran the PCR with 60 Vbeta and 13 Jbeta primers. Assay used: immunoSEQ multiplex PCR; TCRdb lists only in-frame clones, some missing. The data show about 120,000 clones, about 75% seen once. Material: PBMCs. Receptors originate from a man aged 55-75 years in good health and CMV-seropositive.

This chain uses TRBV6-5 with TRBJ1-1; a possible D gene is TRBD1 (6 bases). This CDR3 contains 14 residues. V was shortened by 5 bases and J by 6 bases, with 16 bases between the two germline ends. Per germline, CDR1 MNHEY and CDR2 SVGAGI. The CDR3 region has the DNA TGTGCCAGCAGTACCCATGAGAGGGGGTCTGAAGCTTTCTTT. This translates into CASSTHERGSEAFF.

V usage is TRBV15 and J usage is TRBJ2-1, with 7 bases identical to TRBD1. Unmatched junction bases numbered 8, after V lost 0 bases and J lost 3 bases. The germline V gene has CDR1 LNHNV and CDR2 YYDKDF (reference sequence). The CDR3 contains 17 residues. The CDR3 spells CATSRDHAGTVYNEQFF. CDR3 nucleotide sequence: TGTGCCACCAGCAGAGATCATGCCGGGACAGTCTACAATGAGCAGTTCTTC.

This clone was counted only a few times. The CDR3 bases are TGCGCCAGCAGCACGGGGTCTCGGGTCAATGAGCAGTTCTTC. Protein product: CASSTGSRVNEQFF. The chain recombines TRBV10-1 with TRBJ2-1, with D maybe TRBD2 (5 bases). V lost 6 bases and J 6 bases, leaving 15 bases between the germline ends. Germline V CDR1 and CDR2: WNHNN, SYGVQD (reference sequence). The CDR3 spans 14 residues.

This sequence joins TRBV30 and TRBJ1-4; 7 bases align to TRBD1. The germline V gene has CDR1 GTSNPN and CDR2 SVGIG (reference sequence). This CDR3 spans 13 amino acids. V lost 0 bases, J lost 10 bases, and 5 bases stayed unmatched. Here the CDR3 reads CAWSVQGSGKLFF. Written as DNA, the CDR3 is TGTGCCTGGAGTGTACAGGGGAGCGGAAAACTGTTTTTT.

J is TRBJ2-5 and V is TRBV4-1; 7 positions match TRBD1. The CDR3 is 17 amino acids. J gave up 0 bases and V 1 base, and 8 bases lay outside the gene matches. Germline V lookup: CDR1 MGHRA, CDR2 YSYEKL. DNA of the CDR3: TGCGCCAGCAGCCAAGGACAGGGCAGGGCCTACCAAGAGACCCAGTACTTC. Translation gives CASSQGQGRAYQETQYF.

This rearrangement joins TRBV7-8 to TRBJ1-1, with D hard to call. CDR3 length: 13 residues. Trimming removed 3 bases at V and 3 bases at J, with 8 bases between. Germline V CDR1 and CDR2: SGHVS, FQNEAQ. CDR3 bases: TGTGCCAGCAGCTTGTCCCGGGACACTGAAGCTTTCTTT. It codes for CASSLSRDTEAFF.

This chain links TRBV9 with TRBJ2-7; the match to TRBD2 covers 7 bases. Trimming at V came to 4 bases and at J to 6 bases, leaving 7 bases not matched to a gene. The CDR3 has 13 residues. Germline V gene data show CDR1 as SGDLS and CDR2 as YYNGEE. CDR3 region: CASSPRGGTEQYF. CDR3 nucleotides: TGTGCCAGCAGCCCAAGGGGAGGGACCGAGCAGTACTTC.

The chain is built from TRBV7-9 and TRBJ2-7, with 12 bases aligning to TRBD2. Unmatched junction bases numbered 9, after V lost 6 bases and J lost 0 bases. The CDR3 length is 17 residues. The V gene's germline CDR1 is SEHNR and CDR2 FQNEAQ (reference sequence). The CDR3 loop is CASSGGLAGFISYEQYF. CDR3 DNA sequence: TGTGCCAGCAGTGGGGGACTAGCGGGTTTTATCTCCTACGAGCAGTACTTC.

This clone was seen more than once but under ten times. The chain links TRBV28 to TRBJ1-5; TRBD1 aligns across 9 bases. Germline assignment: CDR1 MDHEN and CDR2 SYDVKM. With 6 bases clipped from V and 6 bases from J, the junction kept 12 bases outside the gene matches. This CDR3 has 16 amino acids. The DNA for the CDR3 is TGTGCCAGCAGCCCCCGGGACAGGGCGGGGAGTCAGCCCCAGCATTTT. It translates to CASSPRDRAGSQPQHF.

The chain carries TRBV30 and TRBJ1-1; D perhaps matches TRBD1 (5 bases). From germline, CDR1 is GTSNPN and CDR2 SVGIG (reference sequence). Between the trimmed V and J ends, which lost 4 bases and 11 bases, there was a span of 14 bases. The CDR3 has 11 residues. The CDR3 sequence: CAWTQGSRAFF. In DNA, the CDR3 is TGTGCCTGGACCCAGGGCAGTAGGGCTTTCTTT. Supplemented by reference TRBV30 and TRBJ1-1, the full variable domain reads SQTIHQWPATLVQPVGSPLSLECTVEGTSNPNLYWYRQAAGRGLQLLFYSVGIGQISSEVPQNLSASRPQDRQFILSSKKLLLSDSGFYLCAWTQGSRAFFGQGTRLTVV.

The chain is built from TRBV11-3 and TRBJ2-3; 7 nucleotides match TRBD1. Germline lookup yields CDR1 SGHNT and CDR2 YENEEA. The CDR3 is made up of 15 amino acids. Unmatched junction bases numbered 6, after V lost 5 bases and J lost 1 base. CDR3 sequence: CASSRGTAGTDTQYF. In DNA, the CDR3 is TGTGCCAGCAGCCGAGGGACAGCGGGCACAGATACGCAGTATTTT.

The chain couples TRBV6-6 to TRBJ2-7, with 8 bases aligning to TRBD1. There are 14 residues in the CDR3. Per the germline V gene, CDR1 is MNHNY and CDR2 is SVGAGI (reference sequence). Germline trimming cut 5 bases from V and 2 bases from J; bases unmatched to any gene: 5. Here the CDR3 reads CASSPGQVTYEQYF. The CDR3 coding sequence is TGTGCCAGCAGTCCGGGACAGGTTACCTACGAGCAGTACTTC.

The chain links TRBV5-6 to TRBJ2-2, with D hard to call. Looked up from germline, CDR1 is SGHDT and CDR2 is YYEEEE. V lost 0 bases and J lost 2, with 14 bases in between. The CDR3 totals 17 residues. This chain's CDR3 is CASSLALGYLNTGELFF. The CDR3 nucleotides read TGTGCCAGCAGCTTGGCCCTAGGTTATCTAAACACCGGGGAGCTGTTTTTT. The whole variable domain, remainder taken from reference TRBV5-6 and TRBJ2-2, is DAGVTQSPTHLIKTRGQQVTLRCSPKSGHDTVSWYQQALGQGPQFIFQYYEEEERQRGNFPDRFSGHQFPNYSSELNVNALLLGDSALYLCASSLALGYLNTGELFFGEGSRLTVL.

CDR3 protein: CASSSGERTGGIVRETQYF. The CDR3, as DNA: TGCGCCAGCAGCTCGGGAGAAAGGACAGGGGGCATTGTAAGAGAGACCCAGTACTTC. This sequence joins TRBV5-1 and TRBJ2-5; TRBD1 aligns across 11 bases. This CDR3 has 19 residues. Germline V gives CDR1 SGHRS, CDR2 YFSETQ. V trimming: 3 bases; J trimming: 4 bases; junction bases outside the gene matches: 17. Filled out from reference TRBV5-1 and TRBJ2-5, the complete variable domain reads KAGVTQTPRYLIKTRGQQVTLSCSPISGHRSVSWYQQTPGQGLQFLFEYFSETQRNKGNFPGRFSGRQFSNSRSEMNVSTLELGDSALYLCASSSGERTGGIVRETQYFGPGTRLLVL.

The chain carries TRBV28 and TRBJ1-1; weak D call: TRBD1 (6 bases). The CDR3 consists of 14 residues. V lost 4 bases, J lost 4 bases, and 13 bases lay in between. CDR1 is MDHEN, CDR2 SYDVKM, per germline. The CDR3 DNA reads TGTGCCAGCAGTTCACAGGGTGTTGGCACTGAAGCTTTCTTT. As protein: CASSSQGVGTEAFF.

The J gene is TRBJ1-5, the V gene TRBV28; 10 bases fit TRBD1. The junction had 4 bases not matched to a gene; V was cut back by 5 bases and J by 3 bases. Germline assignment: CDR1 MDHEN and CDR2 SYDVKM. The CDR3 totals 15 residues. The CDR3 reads CASSTGTGVNQPQHF. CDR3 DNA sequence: TGTGCCAGCAGTACCGGGACAGGGGTCAATCAGCCCCAGCATTTT.

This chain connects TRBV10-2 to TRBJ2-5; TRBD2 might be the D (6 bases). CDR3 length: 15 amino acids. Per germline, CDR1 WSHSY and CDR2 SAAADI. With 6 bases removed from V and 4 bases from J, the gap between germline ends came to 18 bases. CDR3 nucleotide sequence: TGCGCCAGCAGCAATATTATGGGGGGTGGAGAGACCCAGTACTTC. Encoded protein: CASSNIMGGGETQYF.

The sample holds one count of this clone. The CDR3 region has the DNA TGTGCCACCAGCAGAGACCCTAGCGGGGCTAATCCTGTCAAGCAGTACTTC. This sequence encodes CATSRDPSGANPVKQYF. This chain joins TRBV15 and TRBJ2-7, with 9 nucleotides matching TRBD2. V trimming: 0 bases; J trimming: 8 bases; junction bases outside the gene matches: 14. This CDR3 contains 17 residues. Germline-derived CDR1 and CDR2 are LNHNV and YYDKDF (reference sequence).

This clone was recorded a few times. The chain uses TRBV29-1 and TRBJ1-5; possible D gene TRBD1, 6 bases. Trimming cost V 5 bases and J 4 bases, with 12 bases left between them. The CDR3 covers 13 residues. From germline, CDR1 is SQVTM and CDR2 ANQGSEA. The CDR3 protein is CSVRGGTNQPQHF. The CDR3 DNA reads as TGCAGCGTTAGGGGGGGAACAAATCAGCCCCAGCATTTT.

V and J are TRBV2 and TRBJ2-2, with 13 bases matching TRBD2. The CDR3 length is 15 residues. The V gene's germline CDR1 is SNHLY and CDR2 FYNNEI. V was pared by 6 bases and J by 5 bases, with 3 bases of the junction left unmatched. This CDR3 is CASSLGLAGTGELFF. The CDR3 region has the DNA TGTGCCAGCAGCCTGGGACTAGCGGGGACCGGGGAGCTGTTTTTT.

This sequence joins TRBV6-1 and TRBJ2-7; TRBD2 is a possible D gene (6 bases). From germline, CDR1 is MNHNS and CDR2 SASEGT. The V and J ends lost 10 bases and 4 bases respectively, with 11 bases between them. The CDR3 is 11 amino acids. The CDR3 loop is CATRGLYEQYF. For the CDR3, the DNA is TGTGCCACCCGAGGACTATACGAGCAGTACTTC.

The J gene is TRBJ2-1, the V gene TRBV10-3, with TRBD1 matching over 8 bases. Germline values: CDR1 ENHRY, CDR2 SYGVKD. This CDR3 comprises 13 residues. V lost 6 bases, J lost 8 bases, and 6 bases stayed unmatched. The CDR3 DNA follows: TGTGCCATCAGGCTGACAGGGGAGGATGAGCAGTTCTTC. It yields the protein CAIRLTGEDEQFF.

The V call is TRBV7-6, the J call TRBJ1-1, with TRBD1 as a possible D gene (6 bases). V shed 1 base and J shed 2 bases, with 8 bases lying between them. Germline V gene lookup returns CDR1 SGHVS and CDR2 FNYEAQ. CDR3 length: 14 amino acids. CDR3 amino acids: CASSLEGDNTEAFF. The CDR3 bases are TGTGCCAGCAGCTTAGAGGGGGATAACACTGAAGCTTTCTTT.

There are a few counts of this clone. As DNA, the CDR3 is TGCAGCGGAAAAACAGGGTCTCAGCCCCAGCATTTT. Its translation: CSGKTGSQPQHF. The V and J genes are TRBV29-1 and TRBJ1-5; maybe TRBD1 (6 bases). The V gene lost 7 bases and the J gene lost 6 bases, with 13 bases spanning the gap. This CDR3 contains 12 residues. The germline gives CDR1 SQVTM, CDR2 ANQGSEA. Combining the CDR3 with reference TRBV29-1 and TRBJ1-5 gives the whole variable domain SAVISQKPSRDICQRGTSLTIQCQVDSQVTMMFWYRQQPGQSLTLIATANQGSEATYESGFVIDKFPISRPNLTFSTLTVSNMSPEDSSIYLCSGKTGSQPQHFGDGTRLSIL.

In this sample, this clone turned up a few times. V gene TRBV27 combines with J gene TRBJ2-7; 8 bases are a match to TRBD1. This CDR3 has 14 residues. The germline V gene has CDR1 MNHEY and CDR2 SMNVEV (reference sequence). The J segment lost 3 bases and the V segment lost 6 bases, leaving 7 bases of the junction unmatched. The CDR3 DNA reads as TGTGCCAGCAGCTTAGAGACAGGGGTCTACGAGCAGTACTTC. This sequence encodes CASSLETGVYEQYF.

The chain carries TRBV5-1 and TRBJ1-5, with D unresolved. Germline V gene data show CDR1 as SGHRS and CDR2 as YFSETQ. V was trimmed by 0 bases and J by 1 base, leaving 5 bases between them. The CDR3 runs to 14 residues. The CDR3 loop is CASSLDGSNQPQHF. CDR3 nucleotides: TGCGCCAGCAGCTTGGACGGGAGCAATCAGCCCCAGCATTTT.

CDR3 sequence reads: CASSEGLAGAAGVTDTQYF. The DNA for the CDR3 is TGTGCCAGCAGTGAGGGACTAGCGGGAGCCGCGGGGGTCACAGATACGCAGTATTTT. This chain links TRBV28 with TRBJ2-3, with 14 bases identical to TRBD2. V dropped 5 bases and J dropped 2; count of bases not matched to a gene: 12. Germline lookup yields CDR1 MDHEN and CDR2 SYDVKM. The CDR3 is 19 residues long.

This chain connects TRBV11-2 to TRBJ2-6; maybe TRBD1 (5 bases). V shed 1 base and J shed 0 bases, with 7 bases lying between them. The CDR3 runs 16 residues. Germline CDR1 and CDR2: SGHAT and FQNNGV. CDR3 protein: CASSLVDSSGANVLTF. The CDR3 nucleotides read TGTGCCAGCAGCTTAGTCGACAGCTCTGGGGCCAACGTCCTGACTTTC.